This T cell receptor beta chain was found in a study of blood T cell repertoires in COVID-19. For the study at large: Collection of acute and convalescent COVID-19 samples took place in the United States, Italy and Spain. From T cells, B-cell-depleted T cells, or PBMCs came the material, which was cDNA or gDNA.

Patients of the Seattle cohort, enrolled during active infection, were followed longitudinally. The germline V gene encodes CDR1 KGHSH and CDR2 LQKENI. This CDR3 has 16 residues. With V trimmed by 0 bases and J by 5 bases, 6 bases remained unmatched. Authors' methods: The assay estimated nucleated cells by amplifying reference gene primers. Measured with immunoSEQ multiplex PCR; TCRdb has only the in-frame clones, and not every one. V and J calls and clone size are as listed in that table; D and trimming were resolved from the DNA. This table has about 49,000 clones, 80% to 95% appearing once. The chain has TRBV18 and TRBJ2-2; 7 bases align to TRBD1. The sequenced sample consisted of peripheral blood. The source of this sequence is a man aged 60 to 75 with COVID-19, enrolled during active disease. Here the CDR3 reads CASSPPGTAKTGELFF. The CDR3 DNA sequence: TGTGCCAGCTCACCACCGGGGACAGCCAAGACCGGGGAGCTGTTTTTT.